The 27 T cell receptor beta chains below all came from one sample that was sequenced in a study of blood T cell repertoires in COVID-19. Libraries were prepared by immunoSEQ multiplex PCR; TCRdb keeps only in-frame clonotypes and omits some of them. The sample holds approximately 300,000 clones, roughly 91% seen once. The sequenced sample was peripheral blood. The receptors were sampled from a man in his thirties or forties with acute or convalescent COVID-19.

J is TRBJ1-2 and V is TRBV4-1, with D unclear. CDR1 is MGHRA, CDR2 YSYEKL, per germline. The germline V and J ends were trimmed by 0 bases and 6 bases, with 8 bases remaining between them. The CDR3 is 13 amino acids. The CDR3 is CASSQELRDGYTF. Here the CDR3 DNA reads TGCGCCAGCAGCCAAGAGTTACGGGATGGCTACACCTTC.

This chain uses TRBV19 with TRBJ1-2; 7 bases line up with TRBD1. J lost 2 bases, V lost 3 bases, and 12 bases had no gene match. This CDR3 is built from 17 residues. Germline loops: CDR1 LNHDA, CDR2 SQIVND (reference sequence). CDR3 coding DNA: TGTGCCAGTAGTATCGGAGAAGGGGGCCCCAAAAACTATGGCTACACCTTC. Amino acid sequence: CASSIGEGGPKNYGYTF.

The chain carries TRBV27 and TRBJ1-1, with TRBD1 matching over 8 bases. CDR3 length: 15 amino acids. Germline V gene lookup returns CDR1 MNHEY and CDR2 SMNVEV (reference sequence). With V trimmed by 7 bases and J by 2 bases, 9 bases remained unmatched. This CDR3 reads CASTSMGTGNTEAFF. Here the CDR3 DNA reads TGTGCCAGCACCTCAATGGGGACAGGAAACACTGAAGCTTTCTTT.

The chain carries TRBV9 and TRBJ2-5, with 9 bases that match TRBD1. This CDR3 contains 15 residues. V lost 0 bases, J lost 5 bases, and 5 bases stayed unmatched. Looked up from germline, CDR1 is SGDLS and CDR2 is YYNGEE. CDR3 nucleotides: TGTGCCAGCAGCGTAGGTACAGGGGGCGTTGAGACCCAGTACTTC. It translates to CASSVGTGGVETQYF.

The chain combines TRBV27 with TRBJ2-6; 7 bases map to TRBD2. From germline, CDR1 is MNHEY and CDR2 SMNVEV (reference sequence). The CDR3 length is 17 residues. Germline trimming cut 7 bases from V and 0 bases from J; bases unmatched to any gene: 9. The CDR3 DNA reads TGTGCCAGCACTCCGGGACTAAAAAGCTCTGGGGCCAACGTCCTGACTTTC. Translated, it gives CASTPGLKSSGANVLTF.

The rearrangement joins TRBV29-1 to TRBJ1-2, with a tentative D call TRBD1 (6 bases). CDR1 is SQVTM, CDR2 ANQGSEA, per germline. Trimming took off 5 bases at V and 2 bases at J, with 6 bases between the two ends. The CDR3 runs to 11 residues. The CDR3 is CSVRGNYGYTF. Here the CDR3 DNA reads TGCAGCGTTAGGGGGAACTATGGCTACACCTTC.

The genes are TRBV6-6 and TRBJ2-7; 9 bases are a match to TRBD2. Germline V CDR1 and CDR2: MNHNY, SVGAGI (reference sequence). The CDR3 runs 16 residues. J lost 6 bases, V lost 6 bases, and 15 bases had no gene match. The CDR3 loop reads CASSLTGTSFFSEQYF. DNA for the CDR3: TGTGCCAGCAGCCTCACCGGGACTAGCTTTTTTTCCGAGCAGTACTTC.

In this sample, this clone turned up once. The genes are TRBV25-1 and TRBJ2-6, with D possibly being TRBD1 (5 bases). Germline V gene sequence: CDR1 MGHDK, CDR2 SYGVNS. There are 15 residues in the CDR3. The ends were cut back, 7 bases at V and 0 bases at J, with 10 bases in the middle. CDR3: CASIDDSSGANVLTF. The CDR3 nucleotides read TGTGCCAGCATTGATGACAGCTCTGGGGCCAACGTCCTGACTTTC.

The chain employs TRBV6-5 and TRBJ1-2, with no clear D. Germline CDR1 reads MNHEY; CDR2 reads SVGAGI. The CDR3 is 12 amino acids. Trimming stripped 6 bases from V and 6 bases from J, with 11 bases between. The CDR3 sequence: CASSEGGNGYTF. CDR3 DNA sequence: TGTGCCAGCAGCGAGGGAGGAAATGGCTACACCTTC.

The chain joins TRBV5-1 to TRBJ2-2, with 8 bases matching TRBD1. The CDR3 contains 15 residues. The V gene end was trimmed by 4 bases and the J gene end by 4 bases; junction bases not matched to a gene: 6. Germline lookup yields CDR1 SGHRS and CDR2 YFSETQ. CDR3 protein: CASSLDRGGTGELFF. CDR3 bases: TGCGCCAGCAGCCTCGACAGGGGAGGCACCGGGGAGCTGTTTTTT. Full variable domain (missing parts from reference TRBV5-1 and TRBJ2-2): KAGVTQTPRYLIKTRGQQVTLSCSPISGHRSVSWYQQTPGQGLQFLFEYFSETQRNKGNFPGRFSGRQFSNSRSEMNVSTLELGDSALYLCASSLDRGGTGELFFGEGSRLTVL.

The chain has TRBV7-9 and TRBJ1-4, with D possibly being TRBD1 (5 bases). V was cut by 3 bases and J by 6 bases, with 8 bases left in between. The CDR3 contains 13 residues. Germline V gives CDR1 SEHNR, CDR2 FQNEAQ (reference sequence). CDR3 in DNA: TGTGCCAGCAGCTTGCTAGGGGATGAAAAACTGTTTTTT. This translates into CASSLLGDEKLFF.

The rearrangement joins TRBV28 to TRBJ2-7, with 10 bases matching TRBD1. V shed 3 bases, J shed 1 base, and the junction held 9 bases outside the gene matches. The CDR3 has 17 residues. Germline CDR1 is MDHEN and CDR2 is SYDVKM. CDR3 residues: CASSFSTGGDWSYEQYF. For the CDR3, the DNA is TGTGCCAGCAGTTTTTCGACAGGGGGCGACTGGTCCTACGAGCAGTACTTC. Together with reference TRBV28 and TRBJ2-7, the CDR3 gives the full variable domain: DVKVTQSSRYLVKRTGEKVFLECVQDMDHENMFWYRQDPGLGLRLIYFSYDVKMKEKGDIPEGYSVSREKKERFSLILESASTNQTSMYLCASSFSTGGDWSYEQYFGPGTRLTVT.

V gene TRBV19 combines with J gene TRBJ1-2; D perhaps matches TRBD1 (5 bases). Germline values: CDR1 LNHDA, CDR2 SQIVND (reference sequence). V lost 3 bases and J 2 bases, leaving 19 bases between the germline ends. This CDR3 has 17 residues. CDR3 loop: CASSMRHGTFTNYGYTF. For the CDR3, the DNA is TGTGCCAGTAGTATGAGACATGGGACTTTCACCAACTATGGCTACACCTTC.

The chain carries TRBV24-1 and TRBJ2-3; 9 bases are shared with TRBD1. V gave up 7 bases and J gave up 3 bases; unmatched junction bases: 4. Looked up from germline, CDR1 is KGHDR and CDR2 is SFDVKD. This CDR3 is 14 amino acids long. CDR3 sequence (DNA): TGTGCCACCAGGGACAGGGGAGTGACAGATACGCAGTATTTT. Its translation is CATRDRGVTDTQYF.

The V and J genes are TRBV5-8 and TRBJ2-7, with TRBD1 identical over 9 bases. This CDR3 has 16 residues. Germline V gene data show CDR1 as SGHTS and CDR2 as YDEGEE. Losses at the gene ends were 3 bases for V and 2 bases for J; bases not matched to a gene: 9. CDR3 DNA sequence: TGTGCCAGCAGCTGGGGTCCGGGACAGGGTACCTACGAGCAGTACTTC. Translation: CASSWGPGQGTYEQYF.

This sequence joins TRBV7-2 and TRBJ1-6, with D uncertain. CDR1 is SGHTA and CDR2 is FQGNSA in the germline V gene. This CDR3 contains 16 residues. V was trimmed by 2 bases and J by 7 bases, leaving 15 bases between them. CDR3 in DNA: TGTGCCAGCAGCTTATTTGGAGGAAGACCGAATTCACCCCTCCACTTT. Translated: CASSLFGGRPNSPLHF.

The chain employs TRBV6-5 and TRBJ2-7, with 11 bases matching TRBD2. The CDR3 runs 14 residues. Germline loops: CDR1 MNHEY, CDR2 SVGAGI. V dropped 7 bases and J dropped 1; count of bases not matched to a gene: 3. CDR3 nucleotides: TGTGCCAGCACGACTAGCGGGATTTCCTACGAGCAGTACTTC. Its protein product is CASTTSGISYEQYF.

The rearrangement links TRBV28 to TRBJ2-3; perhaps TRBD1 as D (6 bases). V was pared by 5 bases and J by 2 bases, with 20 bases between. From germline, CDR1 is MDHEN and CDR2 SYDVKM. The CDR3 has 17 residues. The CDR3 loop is CASSQQGNRRPTDTQYF. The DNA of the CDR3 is TGTGCCAGCAGTCAGCAGGGGAATAGGAGGCCCACAGATACGCAGTATTTT.

The CDR3 nucleotides are TGCAGCGTTGTAGTACTAGCGGGAGCTTTTGAGCAGTTCTTC. This encodes CSVVVLAGAFEQFF. This chain joins TRBV29-1 and TRBJ2-1; TRBD2 agrees at 11 bases. This CDR3 has 14 residues. In germline, CDR1 is SQVTM, CDR2 ANQGSEA. The V gene end was trimmed by 4 bases and the J gene end by 9 bases; junction bases not matched to a gene: 8.

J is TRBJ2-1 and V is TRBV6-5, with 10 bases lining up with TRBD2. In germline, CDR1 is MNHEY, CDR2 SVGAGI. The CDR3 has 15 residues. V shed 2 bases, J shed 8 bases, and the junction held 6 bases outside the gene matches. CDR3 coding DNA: TGTGCCAGCAGTTACCGAGGACTAGCGGTAGATGAGCAGTTCTTC. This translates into CASSYRGLAVDEQFF.

The CDR3 protein is CASSERGNYGYTF. In DNA, the CDR3 is TGTGCCAGCAGTGAACGGGGGAACTATGGCTACACCTTC. The rearrangement uses TRBV6-1 and TRBJ1-2, with a weak D call TRBD1 (5 bases). CDR1 is MNHNS, CDR2 SASEGT, per germline. CDR3 length equals 13 residues. The V end lost 2 bases, the J end lost 2 bases, and 6 bases lay between the germline ends.

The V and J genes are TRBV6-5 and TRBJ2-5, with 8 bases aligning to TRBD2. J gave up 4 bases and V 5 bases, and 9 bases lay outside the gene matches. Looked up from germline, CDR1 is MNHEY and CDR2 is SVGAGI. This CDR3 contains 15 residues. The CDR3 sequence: CASSRAGAAGETQYF. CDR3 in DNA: TGTGCCAGCAGTCGAGCGGGGGCCGCGGGAGAGACCCAGTACTTC.

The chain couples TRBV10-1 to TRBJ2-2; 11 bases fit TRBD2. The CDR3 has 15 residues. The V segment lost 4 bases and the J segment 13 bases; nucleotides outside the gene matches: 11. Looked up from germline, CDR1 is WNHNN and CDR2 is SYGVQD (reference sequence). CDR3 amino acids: CASSGSTALAGGLFF. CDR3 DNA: TGCGCCAGCAGTGGGTCTACAGCTCTAGCGGGAGGGCTGTTTTTT.

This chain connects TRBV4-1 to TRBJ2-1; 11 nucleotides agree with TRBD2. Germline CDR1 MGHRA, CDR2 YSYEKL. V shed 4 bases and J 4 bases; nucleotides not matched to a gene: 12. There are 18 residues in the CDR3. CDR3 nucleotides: TGCGCCAGCAGCCCCGTAGGACTCGGGACTAGCGGTTACAATGAGCAGTTCTTC. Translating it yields CASSPVGLGTSGYNEQFF.

In nucleotides, the CDR3 is TGTGCCAGCAGCTTAGAAAGGGGACTAGCGGACCAAGAGACCCAGTACTTC. This gives the protein CASSLERGLADQETQYF. The genes are TRBV7-8 and TRBJ2-5, with 11 bases lining up with TRBD2. V gave up 1 base and J gave up 0 bases; unmatched junction bases: 4. The germline V gene encodes CDR1 SGHVS and CDR2 FQNEAQ. This CDR3 has 17 residues.

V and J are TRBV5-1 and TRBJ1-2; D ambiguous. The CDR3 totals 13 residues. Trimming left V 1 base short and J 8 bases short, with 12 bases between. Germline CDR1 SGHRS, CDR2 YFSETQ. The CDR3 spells CASSLSGVLGYTF. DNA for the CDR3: TGCGCCAGCAGCTTGTCCGGGGTATTAGGCTACACCTTC.

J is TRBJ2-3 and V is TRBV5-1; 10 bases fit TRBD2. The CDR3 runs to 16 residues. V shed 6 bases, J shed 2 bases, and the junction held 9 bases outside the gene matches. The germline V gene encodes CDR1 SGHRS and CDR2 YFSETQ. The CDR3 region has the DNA TGCGCCAGCACCCCCGGGACTAGCGCCTCCACAGATACGCAGTATTTT. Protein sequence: CASTPGTSASTDTQYF.